These 26 T cell receptor beta chains came from one sample sequenced in a study of T-cell memory formation after mild COVID-19. TCRdb re-called the 5' RACE reads through MiXCR, storing one row per CDR3 protein. This table has about 200,000 distinct CDR3 sequences, around 16% appearing once. The material sequenced was PBMCs or a T cell subset sorted from them (not recorded which). Receptors were obtained from an adult woman who had mild COVID-19 (a few samples of this study predate the infection). Cell type and time point are not known.

This clonotype has a handful of counts. This sequence joins TRBV2 and TRBJ2-1; possibly TRBD1 for D (5 bases). Germline values: CDR1 SNHLY, CDR2 FYNNEI. Trimming removed 2 bases at V and 4 bases at J, with 24 bases between. The CDR3 consists of 19 residues. The DNA of the CDR3 is TGTGCCAGCAGTGAATACGCAGGGAAATTTCTCCCAGGTTACAATGAGCAGTTCTTC. Protein product: CASSEYAGKFLPGYNEQFF. The variable domain in full, with the rest retrieved from reference TRBV2 and TRBJ2-1, is EPEVTQTPSHQVTQMGQEVILRCVPISNHLYFYWYRQILGQKVEFLVSFYNNEISEKSEIFDDQFSVERPDGSNFTLKIRSTKLEDSAMYFCASSEYAGKFLPGYNEQFFGPGTRLTVL.

This clonotype occurred a few times. The chain carries TRBV5-1 and TRBJ1-2; no reliable D call. This CDR3 has 12 amino acids. V gave up 2 bases and J gave up 6 bases, with 8 bases separating them. The V gene's germline CDR1 is SGHRS and CDR2 YFSETQ. The CDR3 DNA is TGCGCCAGCAGCTTCCAAGGAGATGGCTACACCTTC. Amino acid sequence: CASSFQGDGYTF.

The V and J genes are TRBV20-1 and TRBJ2-7, with a possible D match to TRBD2 (5 bases). The CDR3 is 12 amino acids. The germline V gene encodes CDR1 DFQATT and CDR2 SNEGSKA (reference sequence). With 6 bases removed from V and 4 bases from J, the gap between germline ends came to 13 bases. The CDR3 nucleotides read TGCAGTGCCAAGACGGACTGGTACGAGCAGTACTTC. It yields the protein CSAKTDWYEQYF.

The chain combines TRBV6-5 with TRBJ1-2, with a tentative D call TRBD1 (5 bases). Deletions cut 6 bases from V and 6 bases from J, with 14 bases between. The CDR3 is made up of 13 amino acids. Looked up from germline, CDR1 is MNHEY and CDR2 is SVGAGI. Written as DNA, the CDR3 is TGTGCCAGCAGGAGGGGAGGGGTTAATGGCTACACCTTC. Protein: CASRRGGVNGYTF.

The chain couples TRBV30 to TRBJ2-2; tentatively, D is TRBD2 (6 bases). The CDR3 length is 14 residues. Germline lookup yields CDR1 GTSNPN and CDR2 SVGIG (reference sequence). This CDR3 is CAVAGPMNTGELFF. The CDR3 DNA sequence: TGTGCTGTCGCGGGACCCATGAACACCGGGGAGCTGTTTTTT.

Points on this clonotype: The junction does not match germline at one end; this may be a read error. The chain recombines TRBV6-6 with TRBJ1-5; no reliable D call. Germline loops: CDR1 MNHNY, CDR2 SVGAGI (reference sequence). This CDR3 is 15 amino acids long. This chain's CDR3 is CASSNSGSSNQPQHF. The CDR3, as DNA: TGTGCCAGCAGTAACTCCGGGTCCTCCAATCAGCCCCAGCATTTT.

This clonotype turned up a few times. The rearrangement links TRBV10-3 to TRBJ2-3; D tentatively fits TRBD1 or TRBD2 (5 bases each). Trimming cost V 4 bases and J 6 bases, with 5 bases left between them. CDR3 size: 11 residues. Germline assignment: CDR1 ENHRY and CDR2 SYGVKD. This CDR3 is CAISGGDTQYF. The CDR3 coding sequence is TGTGCCATCAGTGGGGGGGATACGCAGTATTTT.

V and J are TRBV6-5 and TRBJ2-3; weak D call: TRBD2 (7 bases). Germline values: CDR1 MNHEY, CDR2 SVGAGI. Trimming removed 5 bases at V and 2 bases at J, with 14 bases between. This CDR3 spans 15 amino acids. For the CDR3, the DNA is TGTGCCAGCAGTCCGCGGGGGCTAGACACAGATACGCAGTATTTT. This codes for CASSPRGLDTDTQYF.

This clonotype turned up a few times. J is TRBJ2-3 and V is TRBV9; D is perhaps TRBD1 (6 bases). The V and J ends lost 0 bases and 2 bases respectively, with 13 bases between them. CDR1 is SGDLS, CDR2 YYNGEE, per germline. The CDR3 spans 16 residues. CDR3 in DNA: TGTGCCAGCAGCGTAGTTGGACAGATGGCCACAGATACGCAGTATTTT. It specifies CASSVVGQMATDTQYF.

The chain joins TRBV3-1 to TRBJ1-5, with no clear D. The CDR3 contains 13 residues. V was clipped by 2 bases and J by 1 base, with 3 bases between them. Germline CDR1 is LGHDT and CDR2 is YNNKEL (reference sequence). The CDR3 coding sequence is TGTGCCAGCAGCCAAAGGAGCAATCAGCCCCAGCATTTT. Translated, it gives CASSQRSNQPQHF.

The chain employs TRBV29-1 and TRBJ2-3; TRBD2 is a possible D gene (7 bases). The CDR3 has 16 amino acids. Trimming shortened V by 5 bases and J by 0 bases, and 18 bases separated the two germline ends. Germline-derived CDR1 and CDR2 are SQVTM and ANQGSEA. This chain's CDR3 is CSVQPTGGVSTDTQYF. Written as DNA, the CDR3 is TGCAGCGTTCAACCAACGGGGGGCGTCAGCACAGATACGCAGTATTTT.

Written as DNA, the CDR3 is TGTGCCAGCTCACCCAGGGGGTGGTCGGACACTGAAGCTTTCTTT. Encoded protein: CASSPRGWSDTEAFF. V is TRBV18 and J is TRBJ1-1, with 7 bases lining up with TRBD1. The germline gives CDR1 KGHSH, CDR2 LQKENI. This CDR3 spans 15 amino acids. The J segment lost 3 bases and the V segment lost 3 bases, leaving 7 bases of the junction unmatched.

This clonotype appeared many times. This chain uses TRBV7-9 with TRBJ1-2, with D possibly matching TRBD1 (5 bases). From germline, CDR1 is SEHNR and CDR2 FQNEAQ (reference sequence). The CDR3 extends over 16 amino acids. V shed 5 bases and J shed 4 bases, with 20 bases lying between them. CDR3 DNA sequence: TGTGCCAGCAGCAAACTTGCAGGGCAAGAATTCTATGGCTACACCTTC. Protein: CASSKLAGQEFYGYTF.

This clonotype was recorded a few times. The V and J genes are TRBV5-1 and TRBJ2-3; TRBD2 matches at 9 bases. The junction had 4 bases not matched to a gene; V was cut back by 0 bases and J by 2 bases. Germline CDR1 SGHRS, CDR2 YFSETQ. The CDR3 totals 16 residues. CDR3: CASSLGSSGNTDTQYF. The CDR3 region has the DNA TGCGCCAGCAGCTTGGGGTCTAGCGGGAACACAGATACGCAGTATTTT.

This clonotype was seen a few times. V gene TRBV24-1 combines with J gene TRBJ2-7, with 8 bases aligning to TRBD1. The germline V gene has CDR1 KGHDR and CDR2 SFDVKD. Trimming at V came to 2 bases and at J to 4 bases, leaving 3 bases not matched to a gene. The CDR3 is made up of 14 amino acids. DNA for the CDR3: TGTGCCACCAGTGATTCCCGGGACAGGTACGAGCAGTACTTC. Translating it yields CATSDSRDRYEQYF.

The table lists this clonotype with a few counts. In DNA form, the CDR3 reads TGCGCCAGCAGATCGGGGGATAGCTACACCGGGGAGCTGTTTTTT. Its protein product is CASRSGDSYTGELFF. The chain links TRBV5-1 to TRBJ2-2; maybe TRBD2 (6 bases). This CDR3 spans 15 amino acids. CDR1 and CDR2 (germline): SGHRS, YFSETQ. V dropped 5 bases and J dropped 3 bases, with 14 bases sitting between them.

This sequence joins TRBV6-2 or TRBV6-3 and TRBJ2-6, with 7 bases that match TRBD1. V lost 6 bases to trimming and J lost 0 bases; unmatched junction nucleotides: 8. The CDR3 covers 17 residues. Germline CDR1 reads MNHEY; CDR2 reads SVGEGT. In nucleotides, the CDR3 is TGTGCCAGCAGGAGGACAGGAGCCGGCTCTGGGGCCAACGTCCTGACTTTC. Translated, it gives CASRRTGAGSGANVLTF.

This clonotype was observed a handful of times. CDR3 sequence reads: CASSYRETGYQETQYF. The CDR3 bases are TGTGCCAGCAGCTACCGGGAGACAGGGTACCAAGAGACCCAGTACTTC. V and J are TRBV7-6 and TRBJ2-5, with D tentatively TRBD1 (7 bases). This CDR3 contains 16 residues. Germline-derived CDR1 and CDR2 are SGHVS and FNYEAQ. Between the trimmed V and J ends, which lost 4 bases and 0 bases, there was a span of 15 bases.

This clonotype was observed a handful of times. This chain links TRBV3-1 with TRBJ1-2; D not certain. The V gene's germline CDR1 is LGHDT and CDR2 YNNKEL (reference sequence). V was cut by 4 bases and J by 1 base, with 13 bases left in between. This CDR3 is 15 amino acids long. This chain's CDR3 is CASSPVGSRNYGYTF. Written as DNA, the CDR3 is TGTGCCAGCAGCCCCGTTGGGAGCCGTAACTATGGCTACACCTTC. The variable domain in full, completed from reference TRBV3-1 and TRBJ1-2, reads DTAVSQTPKYLVTQMGNDKSIKCEQNLGHDTMYWYKQDSKKFLKIMFSYNNKELIINETVPNRFSPKSPDKAHLNLHINSLELGDSAVYFCASSPVGSRNYGYTFGSGTRLTVV.

This clonotype turned up a few times. The J gene is TRBJ1-1, the V gene TRBV12-3 or TRBV12-4; D unresolved. The germline V and J ends were trimmed by 5 bases and 0 bases, with 10 bases remaining between them. This CDR3 region has 14 residues. The CDR3 region has the DNA TGTGCCAGCAGTCCGGGATATTTGAACACTGAAGCTTTCTTT. Translating gives CASSPGYLNTEAFF.

This clonotype was seen a single time. The gene calls are TRBV18 and TRBJ2-3; TRBD2 agrees at 9 bases. With V trimmed by 0 bases and J by 6 bases, 7 bases remained unmatched. This CDR3 has 16 residues. Germline V gene sequence: CDR1 KGHSH, CDR2 LQKENI. CDR3 loop: CASSPPGSGRSDTQYF. Written as DNA, the CDR3 is TGTGCCAGCTCACCACCGGGTAGCGGGAGATCTGATACGCAGTATTTT.

In its sample, this clonotype was seen many times. The V call is TRBV18, the J call TRBJ2-1, with 9 bases aligning to TRBD2. With V trimmed by 0 bases and J by 5 bases, 17 bases remained unmatched. The CDR3 runs to 20 residues. Germline assignment: CDR1 KGHSH and CDR2 LQKENI. The CDR3 spells CASSPPRGSAGGLRDNEQFF. CDR3 DNA sequence: TGTGCCAGCTCACCACCCCGCGGGTCAGCGGGGGGCTTACGGGACAATGAGCAGTTCTTC.

This chain links TRBV25-1 with TRBJ1-2; 7 bases align to TRBD1. CDR1 and CDR2 from the germline V gene are MGHDK and SYGVNS. Trimming at V came to 6 bases and at J to 0 bases, leaving 13 bases not matched to a gene. The CDR3 has 17 amino acids. The CDR3 loop reads CASRPRTGQAANYGYTF. The CDR3 DNA is TGTGCCAGCAGACCTCGGACAGGCCAAGCGGCTAACTATGGCTACACCTTC.

This clonotype was counted a few times. The chain combines TRBV7-2 with TRBJ1-3, with D possibly matching TRBD1 (5 bases). The germline CDR1 and CDR2 sequences are SGHTA and FQGNSA. Trimming took off 2 bases at V and 4 bases at J, with 15 bases between the two ends. The CDR3 has 16 residues. The CDR3 loop is CASSLRAAGQGNTIYF. As DNA, the CDR3 is TGTGCCAGCAGCTTAAGGGCGGCAGGGCAAGGAAACACCATATATTTT.

This clonotype was seen a few times. The rearrangement uses TRBV7-8 and TRBJ2-3, with 10 nucleotides matching TRBD2. CDR3 length: 18 residues. CDR1 and CDR2 (germline): SGHVS, FQNEAQ. Trimming took 0 bases from V and 5 from J; bases not matched to a gene: 11. CDR3 sequence: CASSLATTSGDGVDTQYF. In nucleotides, the CDR3 is TGTGCCAGCAGCTTAGCGACTACTAGCGGGGACGGAGTAGATACGCAGTATTTT.

The table lists this clonotype with many counts. The gene calls are TRBV20-1 and TRBJ2-7; D gene uncertain. V was trimmed by 6 bases and J by 8 bases, leaving 14 bases between them. Germline V CDR1 and CDR2: DFQATT, SNEGSKA (reference sequence). This CDR3 has 11 amino acids. The CDR3, as DNA: TGCAGTGCCGCCCACGTAGGGAAGCAGTACTTC. It is translated as CSAAHVGKQYF.